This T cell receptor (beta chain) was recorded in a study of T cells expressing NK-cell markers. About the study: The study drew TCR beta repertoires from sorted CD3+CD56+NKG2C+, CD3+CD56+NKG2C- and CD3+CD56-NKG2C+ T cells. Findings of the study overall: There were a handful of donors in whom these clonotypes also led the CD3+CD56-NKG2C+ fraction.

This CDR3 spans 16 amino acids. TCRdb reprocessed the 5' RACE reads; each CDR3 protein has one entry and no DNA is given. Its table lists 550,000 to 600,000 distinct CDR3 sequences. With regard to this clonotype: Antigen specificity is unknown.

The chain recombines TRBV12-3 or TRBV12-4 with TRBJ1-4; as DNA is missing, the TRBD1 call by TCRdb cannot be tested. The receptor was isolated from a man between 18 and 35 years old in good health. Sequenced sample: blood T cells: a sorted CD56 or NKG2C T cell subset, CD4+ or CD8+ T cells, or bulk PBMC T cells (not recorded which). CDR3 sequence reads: CASSLALGGINEKLFF.